The 5 T cell receptor beta chains reported below all come from one sample, sequenced in a study of blood T cell repertoires in COVID-19. The repertoire was sequenced with immunoSEQ multiplex PCR; TCRdb's copy has only in-frame clones and lacks some. This repertoire shows tens of thousands of clones, approximately 80% found once; its top ten account for around two fifths. The sequencing input was peripheral blood. These receptor sequences come from an older man with active or convalescent COVID-19.

This chain uses TRBV2 with TRBJ1-1; TRBD1 matches at 8 bases. Germline CDR1 is SNHLY and CDR2 is FYNNEI. This CDR3 has 15 amino acids. With 6 bases clipped from V and 3 bases from J, the junction kept 9 bases outside the gene matches. CDR3 DNA: TGTGCCAGCAGCGAGCGGACAGGGACCTACACTGAAGCTTTCTTT. It encodes CASSERTGTYTEAFF. The full variable domain, completed using reference TRBV2 and TRBJ1-1, is EPEVTQTPSHQVTQMGQEVILRCVPISNHLYFYWYRQILGQKVEFLVSFYNNEISEKSEIFDDQFSVERPDGSNFTLKIRSTKLEDSAMYFCASSERTGTYTEAFFGQGTRLTVV.

The rearrangement links TRBV6-5 to TRBJ1-2; 9 bases are a match to TRBD1. CDR1 is MNHEY and CDR2 is SVGAGI in the germline V gene. This CDR3 spans 15 amino acids. Trimming took 5 bases from V and 7 from J; bases not matched to a gene: 11. The CDR3 reads CASSTTGDRAGGYTF. CDR3 coding DNA: TGTGCCAGCAGTACCACCGGGGACAGGGCCGGTGGCTACACCTTC.

This chain uses TRBV7-2 with TRBJ2-3; no clear D. Germline V CDR1 and CDR2: SGHTA, FQGNSA. The CDR3 is 13 amino acids. Deletions cut 0 bases from V and 6 bases from J, with 7 bases between. The CDR3 DNA reads TGTGCCAGCAGCTTAGCGCTAGACGATACGCAGTATTTT. This translates into CASSLALDDTQYF.

The V call is TRBV18, the J call TRBJ1-1; D remains unclear. Germline CDR1 reads KGHSH; CDR2 reads LQKENI. V dropped 6 bases and J dropped 0 bases, with 11 bases sitting between them. This CDR3 is 14 amino acids long. The CDR3 region has the DNA TGTGCCAGCTCCTTGAGTACGCTGAACACTGAAGCTTTCTTT. Translating it yields CASSLSTLNTEAFF.

V gene TRBV10-3 combines with J gene TRBJ2-7; possible D gene TRBD1, 5 bases. CDR1 is ENHRY, CDR2 SYGVKD, per germline. CDR3 length: 12 residues. Between the trimmed V and J ends, which lost 10 bases and 2 bases, there was a span of 12 bases. CDR3 in amino acids: CATRQPPYEQYF. CDR3 sequence (DNA): TGTGCCACCAGACAGCCTCCCTACGAGCAGTACTTC.